This TCR beta chain was sequenced during a study of blood T cells in healthy people across ages. Study-level results: Long-lived donors carried more naive CD4+ cells and greater diversity than aged donors. A roughly linear age-dependent decrease characterized TCR beta diversity per million T cells.

Alongside a J-beta primer mix, a sample-barcoded 5' primer served in a second PCR lasting about 7 to 12 cycles. TCRdb itself ran the 5' RACE reads through MiXCR, one entry per CDR3 protein. The sample lists 650,000 to 950,000 distinct CDR3 sequences, under 45% occurring once. For this clonotype: Its antigen remains unidentified.

Total RNA, at least 6 micrograms per sample, came from PBMCs. Material: blood. The receptor's source is a man aged 55-75 years in good health.

The CDR3 DNA sequence: TGTGCCACCGCGGAGGGCAGCTATGGCTACACCTTC. It encodes CATAEGSYGYTF. The V gene is TRBV6-2 or TRBV6-3, the J gene TRBJ1-2, with D uncertain. CDR1 is MNHEY, CDR2 SVGEGT, per germline. Deletions cut 10 bases from V and 4 bases from J, with 13 bases between. The CDR3 runs to 12 residues.